The rows below give T cell receptor beta chains drawn from one sample of a study of tumor and adjacent non-tumor tissue in lung cancer. Using its own MiXCR run on the multiplex PCR reads, TCRdb lists one record per CDR3 protein. Of roughly 150,000 distinct CDR3 sequences listed, 60% to 70% are singletons. Sequencing input: lung tumor tissue. Every receptor here comes from a man aged 55 to 70 with small cell lung cancer. Each CDR3 is given with its conserved first and last residue. The order of the fields is clone size, D gene, V gene, J gene, CDR3 DNA, CDR3 protein. A D gene is named only where the DNA matches it firmly. For some rows the clone size is stated as once, few or many, or as a class when expanded; others skip it.

>once|NA|TRBV6-1|TRBJ1-1
TGTGCCAGCACAATCATGTGGCAGGACACTGAAGTTTTCTTT
CASTIMWQDTEVFF
>NA|NA|TRBV12-3/TRBV12-4|TRBJ1-1
TGTGCCAGCAACCTTATTCCCGGTGAAGCTTTCTTT
CASNLIPGEAFF
>many|TRBD1|TRBV4-1|TRBJ1-2
TGCGCCAGCAGGACCGGGACAGGCTTTAACTATGGCTACACCTTC
CASRTGTGFNYGYTF
>NA|TRBD1|TRBV11-2|TRBJ2-2
TGTGCCAGCAGCTACGGACAGGGTGGATCCAGGAAGCTGTTTTTT
CASSYGQGGSRKLFF
>NA|TRBD2|TRBV12-3/TRBV12-4|TRBJ2-3
TGTGCAAGCAGCGAGCCCGAACTAGCGGGCGGCACAGATACGCAGTATTTT
CASSEPELAGGTDTQYF
>once|TRBD1|TRBV4-1|TRBJ1-2
TGCGCCAGCAGACTAACCGGGACAGGGGGCGATGGCTACACCTTC
CASRLTGTGGDGYTF
>once|TRBD1|TRBV29-1|TRBJ2-7
TGCAGCGTTGAAGATTGGGACAGTTTCTACGAGCAGTACTTC
CSVEDWDSFYEQYF
>NA|NA|TRBV6-5|TRBJ2-1
TGTGCCAGCAGTCACAGAAATGAGCAGTTCTTC
CASSHRNEQFF
>many|NA|TRBV5-5|TRBJ2-5
TGTGCCAGCAGCGGGAGGCCAGGGGTAAAAGAGACCCAGTACTTC
CASSGRPGVKETQYF
>NA|TRBD2|TRBV12-3/TRBV12-4|TRBJ2-2
TGTGTCAGCAGCCCGGGGACTAGTGACACCGGGGAGCTGTTTTTT
CVSSPGTSDTGELFF
>NA|TRBD2|TRBV4-2|TRBJ2-4
TGTGCCGGCAGCCAAGCCCCGGGGGGGCCCAAAAACATTCAGTACTTC
CAGSQAPGGPKNIQYF
>NA|TRBD2|TRBV11-2|TRBJ2-2
TGTGCCATTAGCCAAGCGGGGGGACCCGGGGAGCTGTTTTTT
CAISQAGGPGELFF
>NA|TRBD2|TRBV4-1|TRBJ2-7
TGCGCCAGCAGCCAAGAGACTAGCGGAACCTACGAGCAGTACTTC
CASSQETSGTYEQYF
>NA|TRBD2|TRBV6-1|TRBJ2-5
TGTGCCAGCAGTGATTTGAATTTGGGGACTAGCGGGCTAGAGACCCAGTACTTC
CASSDLNLGTSGLETQYF
>NA|TRBD2|TRBV11-3|TRBJ2-2
TGTGCCAGCAGTGCGAGACTAGCGGGATTCACCGGGAAGCTGTTCTTT
CASSARLAGFTGKLFF
>NA|NA|TRBV5-6|TRBJ1-2
TGTGCCAGCAGTTTAGCAAGGGGCGGCTATGGCTACACCTTC
CASSLARGGYGYTF
>once|NA|TRBV12-3/TRBV12-4|TRBJ2-2
TGTGCCAGCAGTCCCATCAGGGGCCGGGAGCTGTTTTTT
CASSPIRGRELFF
>NA|NA|TRBV28|TRBJ1-3
TGTGCCAGCAGCTCGGCAGGGAGGGGAAACACCATATATTTT
CASSSAGRGNTIYF
>few|TRBD1|TRBV6-6|TRBJ1-4
TGTGCCAGCACCGTGGCAGGGGGCGCTGCTAATGAAAAACTGTTTTTT
CASTVAGGAANEKLFF
>NA|NA|TRBV14|TRBJ2-2
TGTGCCAGCAGCTCGAACTGGGGAAAAGGAAACACCGGGGAGCTGTTTTTT
CASSSNWGKGNTGELFF
>few|NA|TRBV28|TRBJ2-6
TGTGCCAGCAGTCCCCCGTTAGGGTCTGGGGCCAACGTCCTGACTTTC
CASSPPLGSGANVLTF
>NA|NA|TRBV29-1|TRBJ1-5
TGCAGCGTTCTCGAGCCCAAGCATTTT
CSVLEPKHF
>NA|NA|TRBV9|TRBJ2-3
TGTGCCAGCAGCGTGGGGCCCCTTACAGATACACAGTATTTT
CASSVGPLTDTQYF
>NA|NA|TRBV6-2/TRBV6-3|TRBJ1-1
TGTACCAGCAGTTACTTCGCCTGGGCTTTCTTT
CTSSYFAWAFF
>NA|TRBD1|TRBV11-3|TRBJ2-5
TGTATCAGCAGTCGGGACAGCGCAGAGACCCAATACTTC
CISSRDSAETQYF
>NA|NA|TRBV29-1|TRBJ1-2
TGCAGCGTTGGCTCGACCAGGGATAGGGGCTACACCTTC
CSVGSTRDRGYTF
>NA|NA|TRBV12-3/TRBV12-4|TRBJ2-5
TGTGCCAGCAGTTTGGGCAGCGAGTACCGAGAGACCCAATACTTC
CASSLGSEYRETQYF
>many|TRBD2|TRBV10-2|TRBJ2-3
TGCGCCAGCAGTGAGCCTCAGCGGGACTCTAGCACAGATACGCAGTATTTT
CASSEPQRDSSTDTQYF
>NA|NA|TRBV4-2|TRBJ2-1
TGTCCCAGCAGCCAAGAGCGAAGGGGGTACGGGATTCTCAAGGAGCAGTTCTTC
CPSSQERRGYGILKEQFF
>few|NA|TRBV30|TRBJ1-5
TGTGCCTGGAGTGTCGGGTCAGGGGAAGGGCCCCAGCATTTT
CAWSVGSGEGPQHF
>once|TRBD2|TRBV12-5|TRBJ2-1
TGTGCTAGTGGTACCCGGGAGGGCCGGGTGGGTGAGCAGTTCTTC
CASGTREGRVGEQFF
>many|TRBD2|TRBV11-2|TRBJ2-3
TGTGCCAGCAGCTTTCCTAGCGGGATGGGTGGAGATACGCAGTATTTT
CASSFPSGMGGDTQYF
>NA|NA|TRBV28|TRBJ2-5
TGTGCCAGCCGCGTTCCGGGCGGGGAGACCCAGTACTTC
CASRVPGGETQYF
>many|TRBD2|TRBV12-3/TRBV12-4|TRBJ2-1
TGTGCCAGCAGTCCTACTAGCGGGGGATACAATGAGCAGTTCTTC
CASSPTSGGYNEQFF
>NA|TRBD2|TRBV20-1|TRBJ2-3
TGCAGTGCTAATAGCGGGAGGGAAAGCACAGATACGCAGTATTTT
CSANSGRESTDTQYF
>few|NA|TRBV5-1|TRBJ2-7
TGCGCCAGCAGCTTGGACGGTCGTGAGCAGTACTTC
CASSLDGREQYF
>few|NA|TRBV20-1|TRBJ1-4
TGCAGTGCTAGTTCCGGGTATGATGAAAAACTGTTTTTT
CSASSGYDEKLFF
>NA|NA|TRBV6-5|TRBJ1-1
TGTGCCAGCAACTCTCAATGGGGAGCTTTCTTT
CASNSQWGAFF
>few|NA|TRBV20-1|TRBJ2-5
TGCAGTGCTAGAAGGGTTCAGCGGGAGACCCAGTACTTC
CSARRVQRETQYF
>NA|TRBD1|TRBV20-1|TRBJ1-4
TGCAGTGCATTACAGGGGGCAGGTGAAAAACTGTTTTTT
CSALQGAGEKLFF
>NA|NA|TRBV5-6|TRBJ2-7
TGTGCCAGCAGCTTTGACTACGAGCAGTACTTC
CASSFDYEQYF
>once|TRBD1|TRBV6-5|TRBJ1-4
TGTGCAAGCAGCCGGAACCCCGGGACAGGGGCTAGTGAAAAACTGTTTTTT
CASSRNPGTGASEKLFF
>NA|NA|TRBV6-5|TRBJ1-2
TGTGTCAGCAGTATCGGAGCGGGCGGGTATGGCTACACCTTC
CVSSIGAGGYGYTF
>many|NA|TRBV30|TRBJ1-1
TGTGCCTGGAGTGTAAACACTGAAGCTTTCTTT
CAWSVNTEAFF
>NA|TRBD1|TRBV19|TRBJ2-7
TGTGCCAGTAGTCACCGGGACAGGGGCCCCTACGAGCAGTACTTC
CASSHRDRGPYEQYF
>NA|NA|TRBV6-1|TRBJ1-5
TGTACCAGCAGTGTCTCCGGGAGAGGGTCGCAGCCCCAGCATTTT
CTSSVSGRGSQPQHF
>NA|NA|TRBV29-1|TRBJ1-2
TGTAGCGTTGAAGATCGAGGGTGCTATGGCTACACCTTC
CSVEDRGCYGYTF
>NA|NA|TRBV11-1|TRBJ1-1
TGTGCCAGCAGCCCCCTGGGGAGCACTGAAGCTTTCTTT
CASSPLGSTEAFF
>NA|NA|TRBV29-1|TRBJ2-5
TGCAGCGCCCAAAGCCGCCAGGGGTTAGGAGAGACCGAGTACTTC
CSAQSRQGLGETEYF
>NA|NA|TRBV6-5|TRBJ2-5
TGTGCCACTATACCCCAGGGTGGTGCCCAGTACTTC
CATIPQGGAQYF
>NA|NA|TRBV4-2|TRBJ1-2
TGTGCCAGCAGCCAAGGGCCGGGGCAGATAGCTAACTATGGCTACACCTTC
CASSQGPGQIANYGYTF
>many|TRBD1|TRBV5-4|TRBJ1-3
TGTGCCAGCAGCTACACAGGGGGCCCTGGAAACACCATATATTTT
CASSYTGGPGNTIYF